These 27 T cell receptor beta chains came from one sample sequenced in a study of T cell changes during pregnancy in multiple sclerosis. Profiled with immunoSEQ multiplex PCR; TCRdb holds only in-frame clones, not every one. The repertoire holds over 50,000 clones, with nearly 90% as singletons. Sequenced material: peripheral blood, taken in the first trimester of pregnancy. The receptors originated from a female donor with multiple sclerosis, enrolled in a pregnancy study.

The V and J genes are TRBV2 and TRBJ2-3; D perhaps matches TRBD1 (8 bases). Looked up from germline, CDR1 is SNHLY and CDR2 is FYNNEI. This CDR3 has 13 residues. The germline V and J ends were trimmed by 7 bases and 4 bases, with 12 bases remaining between them. CDR3 amino acids: CASKTGGADTQYF. The DNA of the CDR3 is TGTGCCAGCAAAACAGGGGGGGCAGATACGCAGTATTTT.

The chain combines TRBV6-6 with TRBJ2-2; 8 nucleotides align to TRBD2. Germline assignment: CDR1 MNHNY and CDR2 SVGAGI (reference sequence). This CDR3 is built from 15 residues. The V segment lost 8 bases and the J segment 4 bases; nucleotides outside the gene matches: 9. The CDR3 sequence: CASGRGGRVTGELFF. In DNA, the CDR3 is TGTGCCAGCGGTCGGGGGGGAAGGGTCACCGGGGAGCTGTTTTTT.

The chain employs TRBV7-2 and TRBJ2-7, with TRBD2 identical over 8 bases. Germline V lookup: CDR1 SGHTA, CDR2 FQGNSA. CDR3 size: 15 residues. The V and J ends lost 5 bases and 7 bases, in that order; junction bases with no gene match: 13. The CDR3: CASSLRLASEYEQYF. For the CDR3, the DNA is TGTGCCAGCAGCCTGCGACTAGCGAGCGAATATGAGCAGTACTTC.

The V and J genes are TRBV27 and TRBJ2-6; 14 positions match TRBD2. The V and J ends lost 4 bases and 9 bases, in that order; junction bases with no gene match: 23. Germline CDR1 MNHEY, CDR2 SMNVEV (reference sequence). This CDR3 spans 22 amino acids. CDR3 in DNA: TGTGCCAGCAGTTACGCCGGGACTAGCGGGAGAGGGGGGTTTCTGAAGGACAACGTCCTGACTTTC. Its translation is CASSYAGTSGRGGFLKDNVLTF. Combining the CDR3 with reference TRBV27 and TRBJ2-6 gives the whole variable domain EAQVTQNPRYLITVTGKKLTVTCSQNMNHEYMSWYRQDPGLGLRQIYYSMNVEVTDKGDVPEGYKVSRKEKRNFPLILESPSPNQTSLYFCASSYAGTSGRGGFLKDNVLTFGAGSRLTVL.

The V call is TRBV25-1, the J call TRBJ1-1; no clear D gene. Germline assignment: CDR1 MGHDK and CDR2 SYGVNS. V was cut by 3 bases and J by 5 bases, with 19 bases left in between. This CDR3 is 16 amino acids long. CDR3 sequence: CASSELPLRGGTEAFF. CDR3 in DNA: TGTGCCAGCAGTGAGCTCCCCCTGAGAGGAGGGACTGAAGCTTTCTTT. The entire variable domain, with the rest obtained from reference TRBV25-1 and TRBJ1-1, is as follows: EADIYQTPRYLVIGTGKKITLECSQTMGHDKMYWYQQDPGMELHLIHYSYGVNSTEKGDLSSESTVSRIRTEHFPLTLESARPSHTSQYLCASSELPLRGGTEAFFGQGTRLTVV.

CDR3 nucleotide sequence: TGTGCCAGCAGCCAAGAGGCCTTGTCTAGCGGGATAGTAGGTGAGCAGTTCTTC. Residues: CASSQEALSSGIVGEQFF. The V gene is TRBV4-2, the J gene TRBJ2-1; 9 bases match TRBD2. The germline V gene encodes CDR1 LGHNA and CDR2 YNFKEQ. This CDR3 has 18 amino acids. J lost 9 bases, V lost 0 bases, and 15 bases had no gene match.

The chain joins TRBV5-1 to TRBJ1-4; no firm D call. V was cut by 2 bases and J by 6 bases, with 8 bases left in between. CDR1 and CDR2 (germline): SGHRS, YFSETQ. The CDR3 contains 13 residues. CDR3 sequence reads: CASSLQSHEKLFF. Written as DNA, the CDR3 is TGCGCCAGCAGCTTACAGAGCCATGAAAAACTGTTTTTT.

This clone was seen just once. This chain uses TRBV5-1 with TRBJ2-7; 8 nucleotides line up with TRBD1. The CDR3 is made up of 15 amino acids. Trimming removed 4 bases from V and 6 bases from J; junction bases left unmatched: 12. The V gene's germline CDR1 is SGHRS and CDR2 YFSETQ. The CDR3 reads CASSTGTGPVVEQYF. CDR3 nucleotides: TGCGCCAGCAGCACCGGGACAGGACCTGTAGTCGAGCAGTACTTC. Full variable domain (missing parts from reference TRBV5-1 and TRBJ2-7): KAGVTQTPRYLIKTRGQQVTLSCSPISGHRSVSWYQQTPGQGLQFLFEYFSETQRNKGNFPGRFSGRQFSNSRSEMNVSTLELGDSALYLCASSTGTGPVVEQYFGPGTRLTVT.

The chain links TRBV10-2 to TRBJ2-3, with 11 bases fitting TRBD2. J was trimmed by 6 bases and V by 7 bases; bases with no gene match: 3. The CDR3 spans 13 residues. The germline CDR1 and CDR2 sequences are WSHSY and SAAADI. CDR3 DNA sequence: TGCGCCAGCACACTAGCGGGAGAGGATACGCAGTATTTT. Its translation is CASTLAGEDTQYF.

The chain couples TRBV6-6 to TRBJ1-2; D is undetermined. Trimming took 8 bases from V and 3 from J, leaving 13 bases between them. This CDR3 spans 13 amino acids. Germline-derived CDR1 and CDR2 are MNHNY and SVGAGI (reference sequence). The chain's CDR3 is CASGGGVDYGYTF. Here the CDR3 DNA reads TGTGCCAGCGGAGGCGGGGTTGACTATGGCTACACCTTC.

The V gene is TRBV19, the J gene TRBJ1-4, with 8 nucleotides matching TRBD1. Trimming at V came to 3 bases and at J to 0 bases, leaving 6 bases not matched to a gene. The CDR3 sequence is 17 residues long. In germline, CDR1 is LNHDA, CDR2 SQIVND (reference sequence). CDR3 bases: TGTGCCAGTAGTATTGGGACAGGCGTTGCAACTAATGAAAAACTGTTTTTT. Residues: CASSIGTGVATNEKLFF.

The chain links TRBV30 to TRBJ2-5; 8 bases agree with TRBD2. The CDR3 loop spans 12 amino acids. V shed 3 bases, J shed 4 bases, and the junction held 1 base outside the gene matches. Germline V lookup: CDR1 GTSNPN, CDR2 SVGIG (reference sequence). CDR3 loop: CAWSGRAETQYF. DNA for the CDR3: TGTGCCTGGAGCGGGAGGGCAGAGACCCAGTACTTC.

The CDR3 spells CASSEDTYEQYF. CDR3 DNA: TGTGCCAGCAGTGAAGACACCTACGAGCAGTACTTC. This chain links TRBV2 with TRBJ2-7; D call uncertain. The CDR3 runs to 12 residues. Germline V gene data show CDR1 as SNHLY and CDR2 as FYNNEI. Trimming removed 1 base from V and 2 bases from J, with 3 bases in between.

The chain joins TRBV28 to TRBJ2-2, with 15 bases that match TRBD2. CDR3 length equals 19 residues. J was trimmed by 6 bases and V by 3 bases; bases with no gene match: 11. In germline, CDR1 is MDHEN, CDR2 SYDVKM. CDR3 nucleotide sequence: TGTGCCAGCAGTTTGGTCGGGACTAGCGGGAGGCCGACTCCCGGGGAGCTGTTTTTT. It specifies CASSLVGTSGRPTPGELFF.

This chain connects TRBV7-6 to TRBJ2-3, with 7 bases lining up with TRBD2. Unmatched junction bases numbered 12, after V lost 1 base and J lost 2 bases. Germline CDR1 is SGHVS and CDR2 is FNYEAQ. The CDR3 contains 18 residues. The CDR3, as DNA: TGTGCCAGCAGCTTAGTCGCTAGCGGCGAACCTCACACAGATACGCAGTATTTT. Amino acids: CASSLVASGEPHTDTQYF. Full variable domain (rest looked up from reference TRBV7-6 and TRBJ2-3): GAGVSQSPRYKVTKRGQDVALRCDPISGHVSLYWYRQALGQGPEFLTYFNYEAQQDKSGLPNDRFSAERPEGSISTLTIQRTEQRDSAMYRCASSLVASGEPHTDTQYFGPGTRLTVL.

The J gene is TRBJ2-7, the V gene TRBV28; maybe TRBD2 (7 bases). The CDR3 has 14 residues. Germline-derived CDR1 and CDR2 are MDHEN and SYDVKM. The V gene lost 4 bases and the J gene lost 2 bases, with 12 bases spanning the gap. The CDR3 loop reads CASSWGGRPYEQYF. CDR3 nucleotides: TGTGCCAGCAGTTGGGGGGGCCGTCCCTACGAGCAGTACTTC. The entire variable domain, with the rest obtained from reference TRBV28 and TRBJ2-7, is as follows: DVKVTQSSRYLVKRTGEKVFLECVQDMDHENMFWYRQDPGLGLRLIYFSYDVKMKEKGDIPEGYSVSREKKERFSLILESASTNQTSMYLCASSWGGRPYEQYFGPGTRLTVT.

The rearrangement links TRBV6-4 to TRBJ1-1; TRBD1 aligns across 7 bases. The CDR3 spans 15 residues. Germline CDR1 MRHNA, CDR2 SNTAGT. Trimming took 6 bases from V and 2 from J; bases not matched to a gene: 9. DNA for the CDR3: TGTGCCAGCAGCACGACGGACAGGAAAAACACTGAAGCTTTCTTT. This translates into CASSTTDRKNTEAFF.

The V gene is TRBV29-1, the J gene TRBJ2-1, with 8 bases lining up with TRBD2. The V segment lost 1 base and the J segment 4 bases; nucleotides outside the gene matches: 9. The CDR3 contains 16 residues. Per germline, CDR1 SQVTM and CDR2 ANQGSEA. CDR3 nucleotide sequence: TGCAGCGTTGAAGGTTCAGCGGGAGTTGGTTACAATGAGCAGTTCTTC. Encoded protein: CSVEGSAGVGYNEQFF.

CDR3 residues: CASSPGLVSEQFF. DNA of the CDR3: TGTGCCAGCAGCCCCGGACTAGTCTCTGAGCAGTTCTTC. This chain joins TRBV5-4 and TRBJ2-1, with 7 bases matching TRBD2. The CDR3 has 13 residues. V was clipped by 4 bases and J by 9 bases; unmatched bases: 7. Per germline, CDR1 SGHNT and CDR2 YYREEE (reference sequence).

The chain is built from TRBV5-8 and TRBJ2-7, with D tentatively TRBD2 (5 bases). The CDR3 runs to 14 residues. CDR1 SGHTS and CDR2 YDEGEE come from the germline V gene. V dropped 6 bases and J dropped 1 base, with 14 bases sitting between them. The CDR3, as DNA: TGTGCCAGCATCGGAAGGGTAGCGTCCTACGAGCAGTACTTC. Its protein is CASIGRVASYEQYF.

This rearrangement joins TRBV18 to TRBJ1-2; D not certain. V was clipped by 2 bases and J by 2 bases, with 6 bases between them. Germline lookup yields CDR1 KGHSH and CDR2 LQKENI. The CDR3 totals 13 residues. CDR3 nucleotide sequence: TGTGCCAGCTCACCATCCAGGAACTATGGCTACACCTTC. Its translation: CASSPSRNYGYTF.

Only one count was recorded for this clone. Compared with germline, one end of the junction differs, possibly owing to a read error. Other DNA sequences within the sample encode an identical CDR3. The J gene is TRBJ1-1, the V gene TRBV5-4, with D possibly being TRBD1 (6 bases). The CDR3 spans 14 residues. Germline lookup yields CDR1 SGHNT and CDR2 YYREEE (reference sequence). This CDR3 is CASSLGQMNTEAFF. In DNA form, the CDR3 reads TGTGCCAGCAGTTTGGGACAAATGAACACTGAAGCTTTCTTT.

The rearrangement joins TRBV6-6 to TRBJ2-7; 8 nucleotides agree with TRBD2. Germline CDR1 is MNHNY and CDR2 is SVGAGI (reference sequence). The V and J ends lost 10 bases and 6 bases, in that order; junction bases with no gene match: 14. This CDR3 region has 14 residues. The CDR3 DNA is TGTGCCACCCAGCGCGGGAGGTCGATAAGCGAGCAGTACTTC. Translated: CATQRGRSISEQYF.

V and J are TRBV6-6 and TRBJ1-2, with TRBD1 matching over 7 bases. CDR3 length equals 14 residues. V lost 7 bases to trimming and J lost 0 bases; unmatched junction nucleotides: 5. The germline V gene has CDR1 MNHNY and CDR2 SVGAGI (reference sequence). CDR3 coding DNA: TGTGCCAGCAACCTGGGACAGACTAACTATGGCTACACCTTC. Translating gives CASNLGQTNYGYTF.

CDR3 residues: CASREDNSNQPQHF. The CDR3 nucleotides read TGTGCCAGCAGGGAGGATAATAGCAATCAGCCCCAGCATTTT. V is TRBV28 and J is TRBJ1-5; unclear D gene. V shed 6 bases and J shed 0 bases, with 9 bases lying between them. CDR3 length: 14 residues. CDR1 MDHEN and CDR2 SYDVKM come from the germline V gene.

The chain joins TRBV19 to TRBJ2-1; 13 nucleotides line up with TRBD2. The CDR3 contains 18 residues. Germline loops: CDR1 LNHDA, CDR2 SQIVND (reference sequence). With 2 bases clipped from V and 7 bases from J, the junction kept 11 bases outside the gene matches. In DNA form, the CDR3 reads TGTGCCAGTAGTATAATAGCAGGACTAGCGGGAGAGATGAATGAGCAGTTCTTC. Its translation: CASSIIAGLAGEMNEQFF.

V usage is TRBV19 and J usage is TRBJ2-5; TRBD2 agrees at 13 bases. Trimming took 0 bases from V and 5 from J; bases not matched to a gene: 12. This CDR3 contains 19 residues. Looked up from germline, CDR1 is LNHDA and CDR2 is SQIVND (reference sequence). The CDR3 DNA reads as TGTGCCAGTAGTATAGAGGCACAACTAGCGGGAGGGCCACGGGAGACCCAGTACTTC. This gives the protein CASSIEAQLAGGPRETQYF.